This T cell receptor (beta chain) originates from a study of blood T cell repertoires in COVID-19. The CDR3 is 16 residues long. V lost 0 bases and J lost 4, with 11 bases in between. Germline loops: CDR1 SGHDT, CDR2 YYEEEE. Sequenced by immunoSEQ multiplex PCR; TCRdb stores in-frame clones only, minus some. The table has about 68,000 clones, approximately 92% seen once. V is TRBV5-6 and J is TRBJ2-6; D uncertain. Sequenced sample: peripheral blood. This clonotype originated in a human donor in a cohort sampled during active COVID-19. The CDR3 region is CASSLADGFGANVLTF. CDR3 DNA: TGTGCCAGCAGCTTGGCCGACGGGTTCGGGGCCAACGTCCTGACTTTC.